Listed below are T cell receptor beta chains from one sample, sequenced in a study of shared clonotypes between healthy human individuals. Some clones are missing from TCRdb's copy, which holds only in-frame ones; the method was immunoSEQ multiplex PCR. Of about 990,000 clones in the sample, around three quarters were seen once. The specimen was memory CD4+ T cells from PBMCs. All receptors come from a man between 18 and 29 years old in good health. Some clones in this sample may be carry-over from other donors' samples. CDR3s include the opening cysteine and the closing phenylalanine or tryptophan. The order of the fields is V gene, J gene, clone size, D gene, CDR3 protein, CDR3 DNA. The D gene is left open where the match is weak. Clone size is shown for a subset of rows, as once, few, many or a class of expanded clone.

>TRBV5-4|TRBJ2-4|NA|NA
CASSSRDSSNIQYF
TGTGCCAGCAGCTCGAGGGACTCCTCAAACATTCAGTACTTC
>TRBV5-1|TRBJ2-5|NA|TRBD1
CASSLGTGRETQYF
TGCGCCAGCAGCTTGGGGACAGGGCGGGAGACCCAGTACTTC
>TRBV5-1|TRBJ2-1|few|TRBD2
CASSPLAGGPHEQFF
TGCGCCAGCAGCCCCCTAGCGGGAGGGCCCCATGAGCAGTTCTTC
>TRBV6-5|TRBJ2-7|NA|TRBD1
CASSRQGIYEQYF
TGTGCCAGCAGTCGACAGGGGATCTACGAGCAGTACTTC
>TRBV6-1|TRBJ2-3|NA|TRBD2
CASREGLARDTQYF
TGTGCCAGCAGGGAGGGACTAGCGAGGGATACGCAGTATTTT
>TRBV5-1|TRBJ2-5|NA|NA
CASSGQGGFQETQYF
TGCGCCAGCAGCGGCCAGGGGGGTTTCCAAGAGACCCAGTACTTC
>TRBV6-5|TRBJ2-2|NA|NA
CATRLGAGELFF
TGTGCCACTAGACTAGGGGCCGGGGAGCTGTTTTTT
>TRBV19|TRBJ1-3|NA|NA
CASSSETGNTIYF
TGTGCCAGTAGTTCAGAAACTGGAAACACCATATATTTT
>TRBV5-1|TRBJ2-7|NA|NA
CASRGVFSYEQYF
TGCGCCTCCCGGGGAGTTTTTTCCTACGAGCAGTACTTC
>TRBV29-1|TRBJ1-2|NA|NA
CSVDMGGFGYGYTF
TGCAGCGTTGATATGGGGGGATTCGGCTATGGCTACACCTTC
>TRBV28|TRBJ2-1|NA|TRBD1
CASSPQGAMIDEQFF
TGTGCCAGCAGTCCTCAGGGGGCTATGATAGATGAGCAGTTCTTC
>TRBV5-1|TRBJ1-2|NA|NA
CASSLGPSYGYTF
TGCGCCAGCAGCTTGGGGCCCTCCTATGGCTACACCTTC